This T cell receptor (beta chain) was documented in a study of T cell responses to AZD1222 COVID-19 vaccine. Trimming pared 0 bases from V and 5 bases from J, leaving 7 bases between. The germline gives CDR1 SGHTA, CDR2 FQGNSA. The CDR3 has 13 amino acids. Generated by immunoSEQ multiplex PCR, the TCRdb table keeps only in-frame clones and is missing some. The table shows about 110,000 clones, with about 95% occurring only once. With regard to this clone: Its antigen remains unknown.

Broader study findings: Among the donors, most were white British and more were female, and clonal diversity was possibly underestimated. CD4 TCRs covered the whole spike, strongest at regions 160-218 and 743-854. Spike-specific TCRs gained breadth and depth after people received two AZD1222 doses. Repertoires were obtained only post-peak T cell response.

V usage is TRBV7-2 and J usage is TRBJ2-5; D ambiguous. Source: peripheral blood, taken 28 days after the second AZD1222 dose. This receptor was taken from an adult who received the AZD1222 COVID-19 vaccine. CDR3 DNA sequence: TGTGCCAGCAGCTTAGCTAGTCGGGAGACCCAGTACTTC. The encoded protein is CASSLASRETQYF.